The following is a TCR beta chain sequence with its context. The target antigen is unknown. This record belongs to a study of CD8+CD57+ T cells in acquired aplastic anemia. Overall study results and limits: With respect to CD8+ Simpson's diversity, patients and controls did not differ significantly. There were over 25 CD8+ CDR3 sequences that occurred in both patients and controls.

Germline CDR1 reads SEHNR; CDR2 reads FQNEAQ (reference sequence). V lost 1 base and J lost 9, with 13 bases in between. This CDR3 spans 15 amino acids. The TCR beta profiling, which covered VDJ combination and CDR3 sequence, was carried out using genomic DNA as the template. TCRdb re-called the reads through MiXCR, storing one row per CDR3 protein. Of roughly 180,000 distinct CDR3 sequences in the sample, around 65% are singletons; the top ten hold about 43%. This receptor was obtained from a human donor with severe aplastic anemia or a healthy control (not recorded which). The sequenced sample consisted of sorted CD4+, CD8+, or CD8+CD57+ T cells (not recorded which) from PBMCs. V usage is TRBV7-9 and J usage is TRBJ1-6; D unclear. CDR3 bases: TGTGCCAGCAGCTTAGGAGGTGTGGGAATTTCACCCCTCCACTTT. Translation: CASSLGGVGISPLHF.